This T cell receptor beta chain was captured in a study of T cell repertoires in cytomegalovirus infection. The wider study: HLA-B-restricted CMV epitopes that are well studied were used alongside recently identified HLA-C-restricted ones. Study observations and caveats: Carriers of CMV and the relevant HLA type were discriminated by public TCR beta frequency. Predominance within the ex vivo response was attributable to HLA-C-restricted CMV-specific TCR beta clonotypes.

A remark on this clonotype: Its matching antigen is unknown.

TCRdb ran MiXCR on the reads and lists one entry per CDR3 protein. Of fewer than 1,000,000 distinct CDR3 sequences listed, around 32% were seen once; the top ten hold over 11%. Sample: cultured CD8+ T cells from PBMCs, taken from culture after CMV antigen stimulation. The source of this sequence is a human donor in good health (CMV status not recorded). Some clones in this sample may be carry-over from other donors' samples.

In DNA form, the CDR3 reads TGTGCCAGCAGGGCAGCCTTAGGGAACACTGAAGCTTTCTTT. Translation gives CASRAALGNTEAFF. The chain couples TRBV28 to TRBJ1-1, with no clear D. V lost 6 bases, J lost 1 base, and 12 bases lay in between. This CDR3 has 14 residues. Germline values: CDR1 MDHEN, CDR2 SYDVKM.